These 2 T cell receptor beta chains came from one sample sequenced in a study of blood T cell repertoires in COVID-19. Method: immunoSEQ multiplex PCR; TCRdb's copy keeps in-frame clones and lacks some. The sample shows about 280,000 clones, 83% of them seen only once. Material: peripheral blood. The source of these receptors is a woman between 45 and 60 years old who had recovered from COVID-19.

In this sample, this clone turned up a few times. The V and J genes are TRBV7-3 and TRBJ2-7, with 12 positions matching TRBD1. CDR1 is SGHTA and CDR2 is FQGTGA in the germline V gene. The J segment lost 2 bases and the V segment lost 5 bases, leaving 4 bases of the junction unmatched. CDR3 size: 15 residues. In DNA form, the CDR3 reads TGTGCCAGCAGCGCGGGGACAGGGGGCGCCTACGAGCAGTACTTC. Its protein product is CASSAGTGGAYEQYF.

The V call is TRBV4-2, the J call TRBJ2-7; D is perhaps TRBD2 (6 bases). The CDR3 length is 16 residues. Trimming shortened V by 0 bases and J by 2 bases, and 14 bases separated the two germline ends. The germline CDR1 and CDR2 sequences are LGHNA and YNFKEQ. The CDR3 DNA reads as TGTGCCAGCAGCCAAGATCGGGGCGGGATTGCCTACGAGCAGTACTTC. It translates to CASSQDRGGIAYEQYF.